These 9 T cell receptor beta chains originate from one sample sequenced in a study of T cells after yellow fever vaccination (dated by TCRdb to about 2019). The treatment or condition label of this sample denotes: live attenuated yellow fever vaccine strain. The library was obtained by 5' RACE. Sequencing was performed on an Illumina HiSeq 2500. TCRdb trimmed public reads at Q25 via fastp, called clones via MiXCR and kept in-frame beta chains. A single entry per CDR3 protein holds the most common genes and DNA from its merged rows. The sample records under 550,000 distinct CDR3 sequences, just over 20% of which are singletons. 16% of the sample is in the top ten clones. The specimen was PBMCs, collected approximately 20 days after the first yellow fever vaccination. These receptors were taken from a man aged 18 to 30 who received the YFV17D yellow fever vaccine.

The chain couples TRBV5-1 to TRBJ2-7; possibly TRBD2 for D (5 bases). Germline CDR1 SGHRS, CDR2 YFSETQ. V was pared by 1 base and J by 3 bases, with 8 bases between. This CDR3 has 13 residues. CDR3 protein: CASSLTRGYEQYV. The CDR3 nucleotides read TGCGCCAGCAGCTTGACACGGGGCTACGAGCAGTACGTC.

This clonotype has ten or more counts. V is TRBV29-1 and J is TRBJ2-3, with 12 bases identical to TRBD2. V gave up 6 bases and J gave up 6 bases; unmatched junction bases: 4. The CDR3 length is 13 residues. Germline lookup yields CDR1 SQVTM and CDR2 ANQGSEA. In DNA, the CDR3 is TGCAGCGTAAGACTAGCGGGGGCGGATACGCAGTATTTT. Translated, it gives CSVRLAGADTQYF.

This clonotype was picked up a small number of times. This chain joins TRBV14 and TRBJ2-4, with D maybe TRBD2 (5 bases). This CDR3 has 16 amino acids. Trimming removed 0 bases at V and 0 bases at J, with 9 bases between. CDR1 SGHDN and CDR2 FVKESK come from the germline V gene. The CDR3 spells CASSQDLAIAKNIQYF. The CDR3, as DNA: TGTGCCAGCAGCCAAGATTTAGCGATAGCCAAAAACATTCAGTACTTC.

The rearrangement links TRBV12-3 or TRBV12-4 to TRBJ1-1; D uncertain. Trimming took off 7 bases at V and 2 bases at J, with 8 bases between the two ends. The CDR3 runs 12 residues. DNA for the CDR3: TGTGCCAGCACCTTGAGAAACACTGAAGCTTTCTTT. Its translation: CASTLRNTEAFF.

This clonotype has more than one count but fewer than ten. The V call is TRBV28, the J call TRBJ2-3; 7 nucleotides match TRBD2. The CDR3 consists of 18 residues. The trim removed 2 bases at V and 4 bases at J, leaving 15 bases unmatched. Germline V gives CDR1 MDHEN, CDR2 SYDVKM. The CDR3 DNA reads TGTGCCAGCAGTTTAACATTACAGGTAGCGGGTTTTCCAGATACGCAGTATTTT. Its translation: CASSLTLQVAGFPDTQYF.

This chain joins TRBV7-2 and TRBJ1-4; D unresolved. Trimming cost V 6 bases and J 7 bases, with 18 bases left between them. Germline V lookup: CDR1 SGHTA, CDR2 FQGNSA. There are 15 residues in the CDR3. CDR3 region: CASSHASRTSEKLFF. The CDR3 nucleotides read TGTGCCAGCAGTCACGCCTCTAGGACGTCTGAAAAACTGTTTTTT.

This clonotype has more than one count but fewer than ten. V and J are TRBV4-3 and TRBJ2-3; 7 positions agree with TRBD2. Germline CDR1 reads LGHNA; CDR2 reads YSLEER. This CDR3 has 17 amino acids. The V segment lost 0 bases and the J segment 3 bases; nucleotides outside the gene matches: 9. DNA for the CDR3: TGCGCCAGCAGCCAAGAGTCAGCGGGGTTTAGGACAGATACGCAGTATTTT. Amino acids: CASSQESAGFRTDTQYF.

The gene calls are TRBV29-1 and TRBJ2-1, with 10 nucleotides matching TRBD1. This CDR3 contains 14 residues. Trimming took 7 bases from V and 6 from J; bases not matched to a gene: 9. Germline V gives CDR1 SQVTM, CDR2 ANQGSEA. CDR3 protein: CSAGTGVLLNEQFF. The CDR3 nucleotides are TGCAGCGCTGGGACAGGGGTCCTCCTCAATGAGCAGTTCTTC.

The chain combines TRBV19 with TRBJ2-6, with 7 bases aligning to TRBD2. This CDR3 comprises 19 residues. V was pared by 3 bases and J by 1 base, with 12 bases of the junction left unmatched. CDR1 and CDR2 from the germline V gene are LNHDA and SQIVND (reference sequence). The CDR3 DNA sequence: TGTGCCAGTAGTATCCCGACCGGGAGGCAGAGGTCTGGGGCCAACGTCCTGACTTTC. As protein: CASSIPTGRQRSGANVLTF.